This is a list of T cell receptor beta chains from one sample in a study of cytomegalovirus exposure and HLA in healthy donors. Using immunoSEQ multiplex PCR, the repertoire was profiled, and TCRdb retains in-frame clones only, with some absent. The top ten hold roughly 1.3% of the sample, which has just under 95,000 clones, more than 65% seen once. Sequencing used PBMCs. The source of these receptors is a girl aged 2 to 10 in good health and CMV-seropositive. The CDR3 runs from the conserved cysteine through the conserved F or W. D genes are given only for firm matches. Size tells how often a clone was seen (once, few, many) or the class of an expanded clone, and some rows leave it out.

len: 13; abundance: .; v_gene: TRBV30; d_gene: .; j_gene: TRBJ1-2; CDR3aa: CAWSVAQAYGYTF; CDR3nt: TGTGCCTGGAGTGTCGCTCAGGCTTATGGCTACACCTTC
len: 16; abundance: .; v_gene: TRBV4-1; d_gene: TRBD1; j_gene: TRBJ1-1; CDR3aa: CASSQVTQGRRTEAFF; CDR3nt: TGCGCCAGCAGCCAAGTAACACAGGGGCGCAGAACTGAAGCTTTCTTT
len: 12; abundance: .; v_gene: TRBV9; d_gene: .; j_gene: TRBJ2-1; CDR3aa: CASSVGDNEQFF; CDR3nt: TGTGCCAGCAGCGTAGGCGACAATGAGCAGTTCTTC
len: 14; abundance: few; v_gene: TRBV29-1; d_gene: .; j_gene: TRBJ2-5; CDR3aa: CSAQRQPTQETQYF; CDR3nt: TGCAGCGCCCAGAGACAGCCTACCCAAGAGACCCAGTACTTC
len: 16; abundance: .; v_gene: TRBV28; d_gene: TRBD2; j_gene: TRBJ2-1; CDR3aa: CASSLRGLARAGEQFF; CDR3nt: TGTGCCAGCAGTTTACGGGGACTAGCGAGGGCGGGTGAGCAGTTCTTC
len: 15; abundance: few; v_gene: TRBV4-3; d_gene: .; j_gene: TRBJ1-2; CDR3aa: CASSAGTAEIYGYTF; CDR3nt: TGCGCCAGCAGCGCGGGGACGGCGGAGATATATGGCTACACCTTC
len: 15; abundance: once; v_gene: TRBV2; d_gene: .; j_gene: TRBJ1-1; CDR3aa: CASRQIQTGNTEAFF; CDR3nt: TGTGCCAGCAGGCAAATTCAGACGGGGAACACTGAAGCTTTCTTT
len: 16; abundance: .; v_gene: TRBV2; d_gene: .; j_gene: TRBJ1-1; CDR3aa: CASSESVRATNTEAFF; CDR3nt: TGTGCCAGCAGTGAAAGCGTGAGGGCGACGAACACTGAAGCTTTCTTT
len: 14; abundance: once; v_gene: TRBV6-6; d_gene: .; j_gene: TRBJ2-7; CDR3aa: CASSSYLQGDEQYF; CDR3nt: TGTGCCAGCAGTTCCTATCTCCAGGGTGACGAGCAGTACTTC
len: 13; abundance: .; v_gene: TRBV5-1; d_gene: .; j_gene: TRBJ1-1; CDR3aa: CASSFKGDTEAFF; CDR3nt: TGCGCCAGCAGCTTCAAGGGGGACACTGAAGCTTTCTTT
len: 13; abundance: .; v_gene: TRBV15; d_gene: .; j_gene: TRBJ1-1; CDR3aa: CATSRDQGTEAFF; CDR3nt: TGTGCCACCAGCAGAGATCAGGGGACTGAAGCTTTCTTT
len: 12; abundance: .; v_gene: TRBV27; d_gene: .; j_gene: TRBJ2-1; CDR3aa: CASSSQSGEQFF; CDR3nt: TGTGCCAGCAGTTCCCAATCGGGTGAGCAGTTCTTC
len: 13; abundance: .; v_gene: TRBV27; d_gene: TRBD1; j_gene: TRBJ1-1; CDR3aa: CASRDRANTEAFF; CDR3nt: TGTGCCAGCAGGGACAGGGCGAACACTGAAGCTTTCTTT
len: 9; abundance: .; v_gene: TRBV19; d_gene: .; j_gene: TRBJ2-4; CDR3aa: CARGNIQYF; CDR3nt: TGTGCCCGGGGAAACATTCAGTACTTC
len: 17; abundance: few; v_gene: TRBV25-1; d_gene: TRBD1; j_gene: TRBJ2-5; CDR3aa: CASSPMGTGMYQETQYF; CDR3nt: TGTGCCAGCAGTCCCATGGGGACAGGAATGTACCAAGAGACCCAGTACTTC
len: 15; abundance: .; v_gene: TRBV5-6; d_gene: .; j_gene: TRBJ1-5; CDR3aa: CASSLGGYSNQPQHF; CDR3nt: TGTGCCAGCAGCTTGGGCGGGTATAGCAATCAGCCCCAGCATTTT
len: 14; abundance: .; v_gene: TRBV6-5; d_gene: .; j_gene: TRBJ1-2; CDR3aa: CASSYEGGGYGYTF; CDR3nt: TGTGCCAGCAGTTATGAGGGAGGGGGCTATGGCTACACCTTC
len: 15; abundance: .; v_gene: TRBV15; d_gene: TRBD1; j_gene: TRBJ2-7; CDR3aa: CATSRPGQVPYEQYF; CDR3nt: TGTGCCACCAGCAGGCCGGGACAGGTCCCCTACGAGCAGTACTTC
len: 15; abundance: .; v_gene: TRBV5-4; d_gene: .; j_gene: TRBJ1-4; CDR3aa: CASSLESATNEKLFF; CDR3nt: TGTGCCAGCAGCTTGGAGTCGGCAACTAATGAAAAACTGTTTTTT
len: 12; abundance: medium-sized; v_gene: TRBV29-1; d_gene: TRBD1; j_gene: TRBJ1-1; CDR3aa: CSVGQGATEAFF; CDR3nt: TGCAGCGTTGGACAGGGGGCCACTGAAGCTTTCTTT
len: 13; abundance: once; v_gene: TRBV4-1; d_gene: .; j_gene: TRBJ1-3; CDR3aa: CASREGPGNTIYF; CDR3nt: TGCGCCAGCAGAGAGGGTCCGGGAAACACCATATATTTT
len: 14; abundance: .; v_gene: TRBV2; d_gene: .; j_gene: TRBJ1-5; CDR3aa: CASSQAASNQPQHF; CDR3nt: TGTGCCAGCAGTCAAGCAGCATCCAATCAGCCCCAGCATTTT
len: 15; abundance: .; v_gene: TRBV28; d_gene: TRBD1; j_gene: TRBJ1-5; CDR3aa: CASSSGTGIGQPQHF; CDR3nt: TGTGCCAGCAGTTCCGGGACAGGGATCGGCCAGCCCCAGCATTTT
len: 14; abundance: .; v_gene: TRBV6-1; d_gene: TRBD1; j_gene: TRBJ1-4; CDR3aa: CASRPGGGNEKLFF; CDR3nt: TGTGCCAGCCGCCCAGGGGGTGGGAATGAAAAACTGTTTTTT
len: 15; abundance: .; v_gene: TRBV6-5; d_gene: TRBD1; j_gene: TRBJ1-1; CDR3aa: CASSGKGQANFEAFF; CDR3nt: TGTGCCAGCAGTGGCAAGGGACAGGCCAACTTTGAAGCTTTCTTT
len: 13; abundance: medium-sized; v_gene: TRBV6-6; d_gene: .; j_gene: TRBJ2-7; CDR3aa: CATYTPSTYEQYF; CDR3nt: TGTGCCACCTATACCCCAAGCACCTACGAGCAGTACTTC
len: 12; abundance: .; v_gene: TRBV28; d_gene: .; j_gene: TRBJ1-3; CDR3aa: CASSPGGNTIYF; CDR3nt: TGTGCCAGCAGCCCAGGAGGAAACACCATATATTTT